The clone carrying this T cell receptor beta chain came up a few times. Preparing the TCRbeta library involved the use of unique molecular identifiers. TCRdb re-derived calls from the PCR reads in MiXCR, one entry per CDR3 protein. In the table there are around 370,000 distinct CDR3 sequences, 10% to 13% of which are singletons. Germline-derived CDR1 and CDR2 are SGHTA and FQGTGA. This CDR3 is 15 amino acids long. Trimming took 3 bases from V and 5 from J; bases not matched to a gene: 7. The source of the sample is a study of T-cell reconstitution after alpha-beta-depleted transplantation in children.

V is TRBV7-3 and J is TRBJ2-1; 7 nucleotides match TRBD2. This TCR was recovered from a human donor who donated a stem cell graft to a child with acute lymphoblastic leukemia. The sequencing here drew on PBMCs from the stem cell graft donor, taken from the stem cell graft. The CDR3 DNA reads as TGTGCCAGCAGCTTTCTGGCTAGCGGCAACAATGAGCAGTTCTTC. Protein product: CASSFLASGNNEQFF.